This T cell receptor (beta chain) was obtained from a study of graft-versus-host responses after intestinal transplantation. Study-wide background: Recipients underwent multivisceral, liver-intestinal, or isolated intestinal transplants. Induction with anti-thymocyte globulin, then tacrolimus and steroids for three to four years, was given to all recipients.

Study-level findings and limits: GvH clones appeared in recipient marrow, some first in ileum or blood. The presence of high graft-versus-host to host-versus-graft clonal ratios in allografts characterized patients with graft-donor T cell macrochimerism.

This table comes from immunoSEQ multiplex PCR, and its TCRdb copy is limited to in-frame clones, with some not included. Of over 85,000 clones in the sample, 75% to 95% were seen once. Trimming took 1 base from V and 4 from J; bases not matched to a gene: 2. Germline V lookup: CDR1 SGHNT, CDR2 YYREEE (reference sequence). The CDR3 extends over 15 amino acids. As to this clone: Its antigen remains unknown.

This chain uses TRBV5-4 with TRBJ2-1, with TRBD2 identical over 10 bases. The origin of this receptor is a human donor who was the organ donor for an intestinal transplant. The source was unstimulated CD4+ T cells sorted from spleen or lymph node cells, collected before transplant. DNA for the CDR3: TGTGCCAGCAGCTTGAAGCGGGGGGGGTACAATGAGCAGTTCTTC. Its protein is CASSLKRGGYNEQFF.